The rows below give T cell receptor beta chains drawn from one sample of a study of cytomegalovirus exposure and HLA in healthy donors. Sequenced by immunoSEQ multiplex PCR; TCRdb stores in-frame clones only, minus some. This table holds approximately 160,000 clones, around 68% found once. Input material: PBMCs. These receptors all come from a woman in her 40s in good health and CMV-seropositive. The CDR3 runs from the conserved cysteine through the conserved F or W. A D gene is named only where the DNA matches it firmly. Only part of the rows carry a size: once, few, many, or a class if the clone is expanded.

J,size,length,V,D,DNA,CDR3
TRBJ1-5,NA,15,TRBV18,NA,TGTGCCAGCTCACCAGAGAGTAATGCTAATCAGCCCCAGCATTTT,CASSPESNANQPQHF
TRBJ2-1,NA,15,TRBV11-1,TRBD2,TGTGCCAGCAGCCCCCATAGCGGGAGGACGAATGAGCAGTTCTTC,CASSPHSGRTNEQFF
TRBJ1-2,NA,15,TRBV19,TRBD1,TGTGCCAGTACCCCGGGACAGGGGGCTCCCTATGGCTACACCTTC,CASTPGQGAPYGYTF
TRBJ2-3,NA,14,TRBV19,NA,TGTGCCAGTAGTATGGGTCTAGCATCAGATACGCAGTATTTT,CASSMGLASDTQYF
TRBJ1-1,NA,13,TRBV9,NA,TGTGCCAGCAGCTTAGGGGGGGACACTGAAGCTTTCTTT,CASSLGGDTEAFF
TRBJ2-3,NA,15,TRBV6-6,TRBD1,TGTGCCAGCAGTGGCCGACAGGGTGTCGCAGATACGCAGTATTTT,CASSGRQGVADTQYF
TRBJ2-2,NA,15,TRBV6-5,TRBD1,TGTGCCAGCGGTCCAACAGGGGTGGGCACCGGGGAGCTGTTTTTT,CASGPTGVGTGELFF
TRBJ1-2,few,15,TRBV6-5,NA,TGTGCCAGCAGTTTATCGATTCCGGGAGATTATGGCTACCCCTTC,CASSLSIPGDYGYPF
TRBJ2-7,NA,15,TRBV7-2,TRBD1,TGTGCCAGCAGCTTGCATTTGGGGGACAGGTACGAGCAGTACTTC,CASSLHLGDRYEQYF
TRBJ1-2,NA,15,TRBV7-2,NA,TGTGCCAGCAGCCCGCGGGGGGGCCAGGGCTATGGCTACACCTTC,CASSPRGGQGYGYTF